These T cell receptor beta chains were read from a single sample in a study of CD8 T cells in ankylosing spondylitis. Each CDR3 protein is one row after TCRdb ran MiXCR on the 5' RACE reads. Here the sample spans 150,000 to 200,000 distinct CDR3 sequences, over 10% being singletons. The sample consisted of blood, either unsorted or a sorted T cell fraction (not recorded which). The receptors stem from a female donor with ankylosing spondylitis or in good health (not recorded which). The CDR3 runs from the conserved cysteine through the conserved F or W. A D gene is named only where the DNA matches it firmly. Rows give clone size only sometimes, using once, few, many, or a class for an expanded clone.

cdr3_nt: TGCAGCACCCAGGGGGCCCCGACGAGTGAGCAGTACTTC
cdr3_aa: CSTQGAPTSEQYF
clone_size: -
j_call: TRBJ2-7
v_call: TRBV20-1
d_call: TRBD1

cdr3_nt: TGTGCCAGCAGTCCAACTCGGGACAGGGGATCAGATACGCAGTATTTT
cdr3_aa: CASSPTRDRGSDTQYF
clone_size: many
j_call: TRBJ2-3
v_call: TRBV6-2/TRBV6-3
d_call: TRBD1

cdr3_nt: TGCAGTGTTTCTCAGGGGGCGTCACAGCCCCAGCATTTT
cdr3_aa: CSVSQGASQPQHF
clone_size: many
j_call: TRBJ1-5
v_call: TRBV20-1
d_call: TRBD1

cdr3_nt: TGCGCCAGCAGCTTGGGAAGCGGGGGAAACTACGAGCAGTACTTC
cdr3_aa: CASSLGSGGNYEQYF
clone_size: many
j_call: TRBJ2-7
v_call: TRBV5-1
d_call: TRBD2

cdr3_nt: TGCGCCAGCAGCTTGGAACTGGTCAATGAGCAGTTCTTC
cdr3_aa: CASSLELVNEQFF
clone_size: many
j_call: TRBJ2-1
v_call: TRBV5-1
d_call: -

cdr3_nt: TGTGCCAGCAGCCGACCGGCCACAGGAGTTTGGGAGCAGTACTTC
cdr3_aa: CASSRPATGVWEQYF
clone_size: many
j_call: TRBJ2-7
v_call: TRBV6-1
d_call: -

cdr3_nt: TGTGCCAGCAGTTACCTACCCGACCAGGGGGTGGGCCAGTTCTTC
cdr3_aa: CASSYLPDQGVGQFF
clone_size: many
j_call: TRBJ2-1
v_call: TRBV6-2/TRBV6-3
d_call: TRBD1

cdr3_nt: TGTGCCAGCAGCGTAACGGGGGACTCTGGAAACACCATATATTTT
cdr3_aa: CASSVTGDSGNTIYF
clone_size: many
j_call: TRBJ1-3
v_call: TRBV7-9
d_call: -

cdr3_nt: TGTGCCAGCAGTTACTCTGGGGATGGCTACACCTTC
cdr3_aa: CASSYSGDGYTF
clone_size: many
j_call: TRBJ1-2
v_call: TRBV6-5
d_call: -

cdr3_nt: TGTGCCAGCAGTACGGTGAGACGGATGAACACTGAAGCTTTCTTT
cdr3_aa: CASSTVRRMNTEAFF
clone_size: -
j_call: TRBJ1-1
v_call: TRBV6-1
d_call: -

cdr3_nt: TGCAGCGTTGGAGGGGATTCCCAAGAGACCCAGTACTTC
cdr3_aa: CSVGGDSQETQYF
clone_size: many
j_call: TRBJ2-5
v_call: TRBV29-1
d_call: -

cdr3_nt: TGTGCCAGCAGCTTTTCCGGGACGGATAATCAGCCCCAGCATTTT
cdr3_aa: CASSFSGTDNQPQHF
clone_size: few
j_call: TRBJ1-5
v_call: TRBV11-2
d_call: -

cdr3_nt: TGCAGTGCTAGTTCCCAGACCTATGGCTACACCTTC
cdr3_aa: CSASSQTYGYTF
clone_size: many
j_call: TRBJ1-2
v_call: TRBV20-1
d_call: -

cdr3_nt: TGTGCCATCAGACCACACTCTAGCGGGGCCTTCTCCTACAATGAGCAGTTCTTC
cdr3_aa: CAIRPHSSGAFSYNEQFF
clone_size: many
j_call: TRBJ2-1
v_call: TRBV10-3
d_call: TRBD2

cdr3_nt: TGTGCCAGCAGCCTCGAGGAGGGGAGTCAGCCCCAGCATTTT
cdr3_aa: CASSLEEGSQPQHF
clone_size: -
j_call: TRBJ1-5
v_call: TRBV7-9
d_call: -

cdr3_nt: TGTGCCAGCAGCCCCAGGGGCGATCAGCCCCAGCATTTT
cdr3_aa: CASSPRGDQPQHF
clone_size: many
j_call: TRBJ1-5
v_call: TRBV7-2
d_call: -

cdr3_nt: TGCAGTGCTAGAGATGGGGAGGGCAACGGCTACGAGCAGTACTTC
cdr3_aa: CSARDGEGNGYEQYF
clone_size: many
j_call: TRBJ2-7
v_call: TRBV20-1
d_call: TRBD2

cdr3_nt: TGTGCCAGCAGCTCATACGGACTTTCCACAGATACGCAGTATTTT
cdr3_aa: CASSSYGLSTDTQYF
clone_size: many
j_call: TRBJ2-3
v_call: TRBV7-2
d_call: -

cdr3_nt: TGCGCCAGCAGCTTCGGACAGGGGGCCCTCTCCTACAATGAGCAGTTCTTC
cdr3_aa: CASSFGQGALSYNEQFF
clone_size: few
j_call: TRBJ2-1
v_call: TRBV5-1
d_call: TRBD1

cdr3_nt: TGTGCCAGCAGTTCGACACCCTTTTCCTACGAGCAGTACTTC
cdr3_aa: CASSSTPFSYEQYF
clone_size: -
j_call: TRBJ2-7
v_call: TRBV25-1
d_call: -

cdr3_nt: TGTGCCAGCAGTGAAGAGTCGGGTAATTCACCCCTCCACTTT
cdr3_aa: CASSEESGNSPLHF
clone_size: many
j_call: TRBJ1-6
v_call: TRBV2
d_call: -

cdr3_nt: TGCGCCAGCAGGCAGGGGGGACTAGCGGGTCCCAATGAGCAGTTCTTC
cdr3_aa: CASRQGGLAGPNEQFF
clone_size: few
j_call: TRBJ2-1
v_call: TRBV5-1
d_call: TRBD2

cdr3_nt: TGTGCCAGCAGTTTCCAAGCGGGAGTCACCACAGATACGCAGTATTTT
cdr3_aa: CASSFQAGVTTDTQYF
clone_size: many
j_call: TRBJ2-3
v_call: TRBV27
d_call: TRBD2

cdr3_nt: TGTGCCAGCAGCACCAGGGCAGGGTTTGGAAACACCATATATTTT
cdr3_aa: CASSTRAGFGNTIYF
clone_size: -
j_call: TRBJ1-3
v_call: TRBV9
d_call: -

cdr3_nt: TGTGCCAGCAGCAATTCGGGCCTTGAGCAGTACTTC
cdr3_aa: CASSNSGLEQYF
clone_size: -
j_call: TRBJ2-7
v_call: TRBV3-1
d_call: -

cdr3_nt: TGTGCCAGCAGCTCTCGACTAGCGGGAAACACCGGGGAGCTGTTTTTT
cdr3_aa: CASSSRLAGNTGELFF
clone_size: few
j_call: TRBJ2-2
v_call: TRBV9
d_call: TRBD2

cdr3_nt: TGTGCCAGCTCACCAAGACAGAACGATAACTATGGCTACACCTTC
cdr3_aa: CASSPRQNDNYGYTF
clone_size: -
j_call: TRBJ1-2
v_call: TRBV18
d_call: -

cdr3_nt: TGTGCCAGCAGCTTGCCCACCCGATACACAGATACGCAGTATTTT
cdr3_aa: CASSLPTRYTDTQYF
clone_size: -
j_call: TRBJ2-3
v_call: TRBV5-6
d_call: -

cdr3_nt: TGCGCCAGCAGCCAAGAACGGACTTACGGACCGTCTGAGCAGTACTTC
cdr3_aa: CASSQERTYGPSEQYF
clone_size: many
j_call: TRBJ2-7
v_call: TRBV4-3
d_call: -

cdr3_nt: TGTGCCAGCAGTTCCCGGACAGGCGCAGATACGCAGTATTTT
cdr3_aa: CASSSRTGADTQYF
clone_size: -
j_call: TRBJ2-3
v_call: TRBV6-2/TRBV6-3
d_call: TRBD1

cdr3_nt: TGTGCCAGCAGCCTATCGGGGGGACAGGGGAGCACTGAAGCTTTCTTT
cdr3_aa: CASSLSGGQGSTEAFF
clone_size: few
j_call: TRBJ1-1
v_call: TRBV7-3
d_call: TRBD1

cdr3_nt: TGTGCCTGGACCCAGTCCAACAATCAGCCCCAGCATTTT
cdr3_aa: CAWTQSNNQPQHF
clone_size: -
j_call: TRBJ1-5
v_call: TRBV30
d_call: -

cdr3_nt: TGTGCCAGCAGCAGAGACAGGTTTGAAGAGACCCAGTACTTC
cdr3_aa: CASSRDRFEETQYF
clone_size: once
j_call: TRBJ2-5
v_call: TRBV6-2/TRBV6-3
d_call: -

cdr3_nt: TGTGCCAGCAGTATGGGGGGCCATCAGCCCCAGCATTTT
cdr3_aa: CASSMGGHQPQHF
clone_size: many
j_call: TRBJ1-5
v_call: TRBV6-1
d_call: -

cdr3_nt: TGTGCCAGCAGCTTAGTAACTAGCGGGACTTCTGAGCAGTTCTTC
cdr3_aa: CASSLVTSGTSEQFF
clone_size: many
j_call: TRBJ2-1
v_call: TRBV7-2
d_call: TRBD2

cdr3_nt: TGTGCCAGCAGCCGGACACCGCCAAACTATGGCTACACCTTC
cdr3_aa: CASSRTPPNYGYTF
clone_size: many
j_call: TRBJ1-2
v_call: TRBV4-2
d_call: -

cdr3_nt: TGTGCCAGCAGCCCTGGTCACAATGAGCAGTTCTTC
cdr3_aa: CASSPGHNEQFF
clone_size: few
j_call: TRBJ2-1
v_call: TRBV5-6
d_call: -

cdr3_nt: TGCGCCAGCAGCTTGGATGGACGAGATAATTCACCCCTCCACTTT
cdr3_aa: CASSLDGRDNSPLHF
clone_size: many
j_call: TRBJ1-6
v_call: TRBV5-1
d_call: -

cdr3_nt: TGTGCCAGCAGCCCACAGGGTGTCCTCTTAAATTCACCCCTCCACTTT
cdr3_aa: CASSPQGVLLNSPLHF
clone_size: many
j_call: TRBJ1-6
v_call: TRBV7-9
d_call: -

cdr3_nt: TGTGCCAGCTCTGTCGACAGGGGTCCCTACAATGAGCAGTTCTTC
cdr3_aa: CASSVDRGPYNEQFF
clone_size: -
j_call: TRBJ2-1
v_call: TRBV18
d_call: TRBD1

cdr3_nt: TGCAGTGCGGCGGCTAGCGGGAGTGGGACATCCTACGAGCAGTACTTC
cdr3_aa: CSAAASGSGTSYEQYF
clone_size: -
j_call: TRBJ2-7
v_call: TRBV20-1
d_call: TRBD2

cdr3_nt: TGTGCCAGCAGCTTAGCGTTGGGTTGGGAGCAGTTCTTC
cdr3_aa: CASSLALGWEQFF
clone_size: few
j_call: TRBJ2-1
v_call: TRBV7-9
d_call: -

cdr3_nt: TGCAGTGCTTACCAGGGGGCTGGGGGAAACACCATATATTTT
cdr3_aa: CSAYQGAGGNTIYF
clone_size: -
j_call: TRBJ1-3
v_call: TRBV20-1
d_call: TRBD1

cdr3_nt: TGCGCCAGCAGCCCAGAAATAGCGGGAGGGCCCCAGTTCTTC
cdr3_aa: CASSPEIAGGPQFF
clone_size: -
j_call: TRBJ2-1
v_call: TRBV5-1
d_call: TRBD2